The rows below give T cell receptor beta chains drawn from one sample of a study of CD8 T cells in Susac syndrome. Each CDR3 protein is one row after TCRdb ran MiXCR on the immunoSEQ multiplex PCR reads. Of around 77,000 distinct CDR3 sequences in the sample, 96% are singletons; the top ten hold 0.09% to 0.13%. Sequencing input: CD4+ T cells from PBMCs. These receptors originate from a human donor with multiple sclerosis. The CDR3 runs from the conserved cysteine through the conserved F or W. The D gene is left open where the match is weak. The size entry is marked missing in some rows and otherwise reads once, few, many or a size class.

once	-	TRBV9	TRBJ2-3	TGTGCCAGCAGCGCCAACCCCACGACAGATACGCAGTATTTT	CASSANPTTDTQYF
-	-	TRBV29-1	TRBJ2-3	TGCAGCGTTGAAGATGGCGGGGTGCTAGATACGCAGTATTTT	CSVEDGGVLDTQYF
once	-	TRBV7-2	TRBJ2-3	TGTGCCAGCAGCAAGACTAGGGCCTCGGGCACAGATACGCAGTATTTT	CASSKTRASGTDTQYF
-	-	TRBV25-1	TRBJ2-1	TGTGCCAGCAGTGAATCCCGGACCTACAATGAGCAGTTCTTC	CASSESRTYNEQFF
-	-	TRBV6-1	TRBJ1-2	TGTGCCAGCACCGCCCAGGGCCGCTACACCTTC	CASTAQGRYTF
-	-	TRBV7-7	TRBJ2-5	TGTGCTAGCAGCTTATTGCCATTGGGGCAAGAGACCCAGTACTTC	CASSLLPLGQETQYF
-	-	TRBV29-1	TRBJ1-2	TGCAGCGTTGCTGGGTCCATTAACTATGGCTACACCTTC	CSVAGSINYGYTF
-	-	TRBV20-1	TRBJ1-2	TGCAGTGCTAGGCAGGGAGTAGGCTACACCTTC	CSARQGVGYTF
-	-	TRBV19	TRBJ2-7	TGTGCCAGTAGTAGAGACTCGTACTACGAGCAGTACTTC	CASSRDSYYEQYF
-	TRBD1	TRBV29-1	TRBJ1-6	TGCAGCGCCAGGACAGGGGGAGATAATTCACCCCTCCACTTT	CSARTGGDNSPLHF
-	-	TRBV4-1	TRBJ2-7	TGCGCCAGCAGCCAAGAGGGGGACGAGCAGTACTTC	CASSQEGDEQYF
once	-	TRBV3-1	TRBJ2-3	TGTGCCAGCAGCCAAGAGGGTTGGACCGGCACAGATACGCAGTATTTT	CASSQEGWTGTDTQYF
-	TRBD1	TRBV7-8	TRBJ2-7	TGTGCCAGCAGCTCCGACAGGGGGCCCCACGAGCAGTACTTC	CASSSDRGPHEQYF
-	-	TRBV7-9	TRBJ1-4	TGTGCCAGCAGCGCCTCCGGACAGACGAATGAAAAACTGTTTTTT	CASSASGQTNEKLFF
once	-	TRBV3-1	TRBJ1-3	TGTGCCAGCAGGCCCGGTAATTGGGCCCGGACTGGAAACACCATATATTTT	CASRPGNWARTGNTIYF
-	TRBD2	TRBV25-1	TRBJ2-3	TGTGCCAGCAGTCCAACTAGCGGGGGGCGTCACACAGATACGCAGTATTTT	CASSPTSGGRHTDTQYF
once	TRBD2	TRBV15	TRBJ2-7	TGTGCCACCAGCAGCGGGGGGTTCTCCTACGAGCAGTACTTC	CATSSGGFSYEQYF